The 13 T cell receptor beta chains below come from one sample, sequenced in a study of cytomegalovirus exposure and HLA in healthy donors. The primer mix had 60 Vbeta and 13 Jbeta primers. Sequencing used immunoSEQ multiplex PCR; TCRdb keeps in-frame clones, though not all of them. This repertoire shows 100,000 to 150,000 clones, 75% found once; its top ten account for about 3.3%. The sample taken for sequencing was PBMCs. The source is a woman in her 50s in good health and CMV-seronegative.

The rearrangement uses TRBV11-2 and TRBJ1-1; TRBD1 agrees at 8 bases. This CDR3 has 14 residues. Germline V gives CDR1 SGHAT, CDR2 FQNNGV. Trimming removed 5 bases from V and 3 bases from J; junction bases left unmatched: 5. The CDR3 is CASSRDRRDTEAFF. The CDR3 coding sequence is TGTGCCAGCAGCCGGGACAGGCGGGACACTGAAGCTTTCTTT. The full variable domain, completed using reference TRBV11-2 and TRBJ1-1, is EAGVAQSPRYKIIEKRQSVAFWCNPISGHATLYWYQQILGQGPKLLIQFQNNGVVDDSQLPKDRFSAERLKGVDSTLKIQPAKLEDSAVYLCASSRDRRDTEAFFGQGTRLTVV.

The chain recombines TRBV7-2 with TRBJ2-1; 8 bases line up with TRBD2. Trimming at V came to 6 bases and at J to 6 bases, leaving 13 bases not matched to a gene. CDR1 and CDR2 from the germline V gene are SGHTA and FQGNSA. CDR3 length equals 16 residues. The CDR3 protein is CASSLGTGLVSNEQFF. DNA of the CDR3: TGTGCCAGCAGTCTTGGAACGGGACTAGTCAGCAATGAGCAGTTCTTC.

CDR3 bases: TGCGCCAGCAGCCAAGATATTGGGAGGGCCGGGGAGACCCAGTACTTC. Residues: CASSQDIGRAGETQYF. The rearrangement links TRBV4-3 to TRBJ2-5; the match to TRBD2 covers 7 bases. The V segment lost 0 bases and the J segment 5 bases; nucleotides outside the gene matches: 9. The CDR3 consists of 16 residues. Germline CDR1 and CDR2: LGHNA and YSLEER.

The genes are TRBV7-9 and TRBJ1-4; D perhaps matches TRBD1 (6 bases). The CDR3 loop spans 12 amino acids. Germline V gene data show CDR1 as SEHNR and CDR2 as FQNEAQ (reference sequence). The V and J ends lost 8 bases and 8 bases respectively, with 12 bases between them. CDR3 protein: CASETGQEKLFF. The CDR3 DNA is TGTGCCAGCGAGACAGGCCAGGAAAAACTGTTTTTT.

This chain uses TRBV5-6 with TRBJ1-2; perhaps TRBD1 as D (5 bases). Trimming pared 0 bases from V and 5 bases from J, leaving 23 bases between. The CDR3 totals 18 residues. CDR1 SGHDT and CDR2 YYEEEE come from the germline V gene. The CDR3 DNA reads as TGTGCCAGCAGCTTGGAGCCTCTTTGGGGCCCAGGAGAGTATGGCTACACCTTC. Amino acids: CASSLEPLWGPGEYGYTF.

In this sample, this clone turned up once. The CDR3 region is CASSLAVEQFF. The CDR3 nucleotides read TGTGCCAGCAGCTTAGCGGTAGAGCAGTTCTTC. The chain carries TRBV5-4 and TRBJ2-1, with D possibly TRBD2 on 5 matching bases. CDR3 length: 11 amino acids. Germline assignment: CDR1 SGHNT and CDR2 YYREEE (reference sequence). The germline V and J ends were trimmed by 2 bases and 10 bases, with 7 bases remaining between them. Filled out from reference TRBV5-4 and TRBJ2-1, the complete variable domain reads ETGVTQSPTHLIKTRGQQVTLRCSSQSGHNTVSWYQQALGQGPQFIFQYYREEENGRGNFPPRFSGLQFPNYSSELNVNALELDDSALYLCASSLAVEQFFGPGTRLTVL.

The chain has TRBV6-5 and TRBJ1-4; D may be TRBD1 (5 bases). V lost 5 bases, J lost 4 bases, and 11 bases lay in between. The CDR3 loop spans 14 amino acids. Germline V gene sequence: CDR1 MNHEY, CDR2 SVGAGI. The DNA for the CDR3 is TGTGCCAGCAGTGGGGACTGGGTTAATGAAAAACTGTTTTTT. Amino acid sequence: CASSGDWVNEKLFF.

The CDR3 loop is CASSLEPGNTEAFF. The CDR3 bases are TGTGCCAGCAGCTTAGAACCAGGGAACACTGAAGCTTTCTTT. The gene calls are TRBV7-2 and TRBJ1-1; D is ambiguous. V was pared by 1 base and J by 1 base, with 7 bases between. CDR3 length equals 14 residues. Germline V gene data show CDR1 as SGHTA and CDR2 as FQGNSA. The full variable domain, rest sourced from reference TRBV7-2 and TRBJ1-1, is GAGVSQSPSNKVTEKGKDVELRCDPISGHTALYWYRQSLGQGLEFLIYFQGNSAPDKSGLPSDRFSAERTGGSVSTLTIQRTQQEDSAVYLCASSLEPGNTEAFFGQGTRLTVV.

The gene calls are TRBV27 and TRBJ1-5; 8 nucleotides match TRBD1. The CDR3 is 14 amino acids. The junction had 12 bases not matched to a gene; V was cut back by 8 bases and J by 9 bases. From germline, CDR1 is MNHEY and CDR2 SMNVEV (reference sequence). The CDR3 loop reads CASGSQGAIGPQHF. DNA for the CDR3: TGTGCCAGCGGATCTCAGGGGGCGATAGGGCCCCAGCATTTT.

This chain links TRBV7-8 with TRBJ1-4; 9 nucleotides match TRBD1. With V trimmed by 5 bases and J by 7 bases, 5 bases remained unmatched. The CDR3 extends over 14 amino acids. In germline, CDR1 is SGHVS, CDR2 FQNEAQ. The CDR3 sequence is CASSPDRGTEKLFF. CDR3 DNA sequence: TGTGCCAGCAGCCCTGACAGGGGGACTGAAAAACTGTTTTTT.

This chain connects TRBV7-6 to TRBJ2-1; D gene ambiguous. CDR1 is SGHVS, CDR2 FNYEAQ, per germline. The CDR3 covers 18 residues. The germline V and J ends were trimmed by 5 bases and 1 base, with 21 bases remaining between them. DNA of the CDR3: TGTGCCAGCAGCCCAGGCCTCCACCCGCAGGATTCCTACAATGAGCAGTTCTTC. As protein: CASSPGLHPQDSYNEQFF.

This chain uses TRBV7-2 with TRBJ2-7; TRBD1 is a possible D gene (7 bases). V was pared by 5 bases and J by 6 bases, with 17 bases between. CDR3 size: 14 residues. The V gene's germline CDR1 is SGHTA and CDR2 FQGNSA. The CDR3 coding sequence is TGTGCCAGCAGCGCCTCGGCTCAGGGGGGCGAGCAGTACTTC. As protein: CASSASAQGGEQYF.

The rearrangement uses TRBV28 and TRBJ2-1, with 14 bases matching TRBD2. Germline assignment: CDR1 MDHEN and CDR2 SYDVKM. The trim removed 2 bases at V and 8 bases at J, leaving 5 bases unmatched. The CDR3 totals 16 residues. CDR3: CASSLRGTSGRYEQFF. The CDR3 DNA follows: TGTGCCAGCAGTTTACGGGGGACTAGCGGGAGATATGAGCAGTTCTTC. The whole variable domain, remainder taken from reference TRBV28 and TRBJ2-1, is DVKVTQSSRYLVKRTGEKVFLECVQDMDHENMFWYRQDPGLGLRLIYFSYDVKMKEKGDIPEGYSVSREKKERFSLILESASTNQTSMYLCASSLRGTSGRYEQFFGPGTRLTVL.